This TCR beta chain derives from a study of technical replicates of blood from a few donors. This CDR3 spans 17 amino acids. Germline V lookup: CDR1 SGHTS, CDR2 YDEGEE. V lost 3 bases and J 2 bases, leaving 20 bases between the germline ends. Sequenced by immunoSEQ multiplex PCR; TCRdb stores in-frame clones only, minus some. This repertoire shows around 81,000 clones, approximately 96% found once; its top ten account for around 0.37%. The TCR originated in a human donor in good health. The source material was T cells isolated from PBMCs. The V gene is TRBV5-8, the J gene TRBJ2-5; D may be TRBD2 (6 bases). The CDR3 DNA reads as TGTGCCAGCAGCTCTCCGGGAAGGCGGGATGGGCAAGAGACCCAGTACTTC. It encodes CASSSPGRRDGQETQYF.